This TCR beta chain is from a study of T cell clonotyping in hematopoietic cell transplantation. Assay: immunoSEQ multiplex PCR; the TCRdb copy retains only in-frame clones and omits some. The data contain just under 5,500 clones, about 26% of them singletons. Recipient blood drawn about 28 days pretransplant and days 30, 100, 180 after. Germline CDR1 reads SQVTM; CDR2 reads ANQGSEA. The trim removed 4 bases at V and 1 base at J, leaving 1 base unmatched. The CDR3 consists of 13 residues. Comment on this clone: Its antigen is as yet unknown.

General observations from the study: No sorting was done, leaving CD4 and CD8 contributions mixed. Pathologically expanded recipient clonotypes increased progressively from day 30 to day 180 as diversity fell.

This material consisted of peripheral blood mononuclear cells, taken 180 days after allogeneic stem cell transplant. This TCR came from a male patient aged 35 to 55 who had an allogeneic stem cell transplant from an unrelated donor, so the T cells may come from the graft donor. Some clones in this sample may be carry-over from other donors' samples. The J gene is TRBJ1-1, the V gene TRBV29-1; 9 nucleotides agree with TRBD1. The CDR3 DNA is TGCAGCGTTGCGGACAGGGGGAACACTGAAGCTTTCTTT. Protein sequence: CSVADRGNTEAFF. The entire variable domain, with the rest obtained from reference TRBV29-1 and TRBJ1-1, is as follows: SAVISQKPSRDICQRGTSLTIQCQVDSQVTMMFWYRQQPGQSLTLIATANQGSEATYESGFVIDKFPISRPNLTFSTLTVSNMSPEDSSIYLCSVADRGNTEAFFGQGTRLTVV.